The rows below give T cell receptor beta chains drawn from one sample of a study of shared clonotypes between healthy human individuals. TCRdb's copy holds only in-frame clones and misses some; the assay was immunoSEQ multiplex PCR. This repertoire shows fewer than 850,000 clones, about 90% found once; its top ten account for 34%. Sequenced: memory CD8+ T cells from PBMCs. The receptors derive from a man in his late teens or twenties in good health. Some clones in this sample may be carry-over from other donors' samples. Each CDR3 is given with its conserved first and last residue. Each record gives: clone size, D gene, V gene, J gene, CDR3 length, CDR3 protein, CDR3 DNA. A D gene is named only where the DNA matches it firmly. Clone size, where shown, is once, few, many, or a class for clones that have expanded.

>.|.|TRBV5-4|TRBJ2-7|13
CASRRDLSYEQYF
TGTGCCAGCAGAAGGGACCTCTCCTACGAGCAGTACTTC
>.|.|TRBV9|TRBJ2-1|14
CASSSRTTGDEQFF
TGTGCCAGCAGCTCTCGGACCACAGGTGATGAGCAGTTCTTC
>.|TRBD1|TRBV7-9|TRBJ1-1|16
CASSDAPVTWDREAFF
TGTGCCAGCAGCGACGCTCCCGTAACATGGGACAGAGAAGCTTTCTTT
>.|.|TRBV13|TRBJ2-5|19
CASSPTTAGRRSWYETQYF
TGTGCCAGCAGCCCCACCACGGCGGGACGGAGGAGTTGGTATGAGACCCAGTACTTC
>.|TRBD1|TRBV28|TRBJ2-1|14
CASRLGTVYNEQFF
TGTGCCAGCAGACTGGGGACAGTCTACAATGAGCAGTTCTTC
>once|TRBD1|TRBV14|TRBJ2-5|18
CASSTSEGTVREVETQYF
TGTGCCAGCAGCACAAGTGAAGGGACAGTTAGGGAAGTGGAGACCCAGTACTTC
>.|.|TRBV4-1|TRBJ2-7|16
CASSQANSWNRAEQYF
TGCGCCAGCAGCCAGGCTAATTCCTGGAACCGCGCCGAGCAGTACTTC
>.|.|TRBV9|TRBJ2-7|14
CASSPRLSSYEQYF
TGTGCCAGCAGCCCGAGACTGAGCTCCTACGAGCAGTACTTC
>.|TRBD2|TRBV5-6|TRBJ2-7|15
CASSAGTSAAYEQYF
TGTGCCAGCAGCGCAGGGACTAGCGCCGCCTACGAGCAGTACTTC
>.|.|TRBV2|TRBJ2-7|13
CASSFRPSYEQYF
TGTGCCAGCAGTTTCCGACCCTCCTACGAGCAGTACTTC
>.|.|TRBV7-3|TRBJ1-1|14
CASSATGMNTEAFF
TGTGCCAGCAGCGCTACGGGAATGAACACTGAAGCTTTCTTT
>.|TRBD1|TRBV7-9|TRBJ2-1|16
CASSPTTGGAWNEQFF
TGTGCCAGCAGCCCTACTACAGGGGGCGCGTGGAATGAGCAGTTCTTC
>.|TRBD2|TRBV29-1|TRBJ2-7|18
CSVEVPAGGPIGAYEQYF
TGCAGCGTTGAGGTTCCAGCGGGAGGGCCAATCGGGGCCTACGAGCAGTACTTC
>.|.|TRBV2|TRBJ2-3|15
CASSYGPTVTDTQYF
TGTGCCAGCAGCTATGGCCCCACCGTCACAGATACGCAGTATTTT
>.|.|TRBV10-3|TRBJ2-1|11
CAISGSNEQFF
TGTGCCATCAGTGGTTCTAATGAGCAGTTCTTC
>.|TRBD2|TRBV27|TRBJ2-7|16
CASSPSSGESSYEQYF
TGTGCCAGCAGTCCAAGTAGCGGGGAAAGCTCCTACGAGCAGTACTTC
>.|.|TRBV27|TRBJ2-7|15
CASSEGYLGPRGQYF
TGTGCCAGCAGTGAGGGGTACCTAGGCCCCCGTGGGCAGTACTTC
>.|TRBD2|TRBV6-6|TRBJ2-1|13
CASRGLAANEQFF
TGTGCCAGCAGGGGACTAGCTGCCAATGAGCAGTTCTTC
>once|.|TRBV19|TRBJ1-1|12
CASSRGGTEAFF
TGTGCCAGTAGCAGGGGTGGCACTGAAGCTTTCTTT
>.|.|TRBV6-6|TRBJ2-2|16
CASSPTGTTNTGELFF
TGTGCCAGCAGTCCCACCGGGACGACGAACACCGGGGAGCTGTTTTTT
>.|.|TRBV6-5|TRBJ2-2|16
CASSYSTASVGGELFF
TGTGCCAGCAGTTACTCGACGGCTAGCGTCGGCGGGGAGCTGTTTTTT
>.|TRBD2|TRBV4-1|TRBJ2-5|18
CASSRSSGRPRRGETQYF
TGCGCCAGCAGCCGTTCTAGCGGGAGGCCGCGGCGGGGGGAGACCCAGTACTTC
>.|.|TRBV28|TRBJ1-4|15
CASSVYRRANEKLFF
TGTGCCAGCAGTGTCTACAGGAGGGCTAATGAAAAACTGTTTTTT
>.|.|TRBV29-1|TRBJ2-1|12
CSVFGGPNEQFF
TGCAGCGTCTTTGGAGGGCCAAATGAGCAGTTCTTC
>.|.|TRBV7-8|TRBJ2-7|12
CASSLAPGEQYF
TGTGCCAGCAGCTTAGCGCCGGGGGAGCAGTACTTC
>.|TRBD2|TRBV9|TRBJ2-1|16
CASSQGTSVSYNEQFF
TGTGCCAGCAGCCAAGGGACTAGCGTTTCCTACAATGAGCAGTTCTTC
>once|.|TRBV15|TRBJ2-7|16
CATSSTRPGRIYEQYF
TGTGCCACCAGCAGCACAAGACCGGGACGGATTTACGAGCAGTACTTC
>.|TRBD1|TRBV6-1|TRBJ2-7|16
CASSDQHRDRDHEQYF
TGTGCCAGCAGTGACCAGCACCGGGACAGGGACCACGAGCAGTACTTC
>.|.|TRBV5-1|TRBJ2-3|14
CASSLSGLTDTQYF
TGCGCCAGCAGCTTGTCGGGGCTCACAGATACGCAGTATTTT
>.|.|TRBV6-5|TRBJ2-1|14
CASSSPEGGIVQFF
TGTGCCAGCAGCTCCCCGGAGGGGGGCATAGTGCAGTTCTTC
>.|.|TRBV6-6|TRBJ1-3|16
CASTSVRVNSGNTIYF
TGTGCCAGCACCTCCGTGAGGGTGAACTCTGGAAACACCATATATTTT
>once|.|TRBV29-1|TRBJ2-7|12
CSAGHNPYEQYF
TGCAGCGCCGGACACAATCCCTACGAGCAGTACTTC
>.|.|TRBV19|TRBJ1-1|11
CASSMKGEAFF
TGTGCCAGTAGTATGAAGGGAGAAGCTTTCTTT
>once|.|TRBV4-3|TRBJ1-5|15
CASSQDRGSNQPQHF
TGCGCCAGCAGCCAAGATCGAGGTAGCAATCAGCCCCAGCATTTT
>.|TRBD2|TRBV28|TRBJ2-1|16
CASSLGSGTRINEQFF
TGTGCCAGCAGTTTGGGTTCAGGGACTAGGATCAATGAGCAGTTCTTC
>.|.|TRBV7-9|TRBJ1-5|16
CASSLVVAADEQPQHF
TGTGCCAGCAGCTTAGTGGTTGCAGCCGACGAACAGCCCCAGCATTTT
>.|.|TRBV27|TRBJ1-1|16
CASSLIAAVLNTEAFF
TGTGCCAGCAGTTTGATAGCCGCCGTGTTGAACACTGAAGCTTTCTTT
>.|.|TRBV7-9|TRBJ2-7|14
CASSPSLGNYEQYF
TGTGCCAGCAGCCCGTCCCTCGGGAACTACGAGCAGTACTTC
>.|.|TRBV10-2|TRBJ2-7|11
CASSDGYEQYF
TGCGCCAGCAGCGACGGGTACGAGCAGTACTTC
>.|.|TRBV28|TRBJ2-1|11
CASSPSGEQFF
TGTGCCAGCAGTCCTTCGGGTGAGCAGTTCTTC
>.|.|TRBV5-1|TRBJ2-7|15
CASSPSGGDFYEQYF
TGCGCCAGCAGCCCTTCCGGGGGAGATTTCTACGAGCAGTACTTC
>once|TRBD1|TRBV6-5|TRBJ2-7|16
CASSYSKFGTAYEQYF
TGTGCCAGCAGTTACTCGAAATTTGGGACAGCATACGAGCAGTACTTC
>many|.|TRBV27|TRBJ2-3|17
CASSLGEFRGPTDTQYF
TGTGCCAGCAGTTTAGGAGAGTTTAGGGGACCCACAGATACGCAGTATTTT
>.|.|TRBV27|TRBJ1-4|14
CASRPPGEGEKLFF
TGTGCCAGCAGGCCGCCGGGGGAGGGTGAAAAACTGTTTTTT
>.|.|TRBV28|TRBJ2-5|15
CASSLASPTVETQYF
TGTGCCAGCAGTTTGGCTAGCCCAACGGTGGAGACCCAGTACTTC
>once|.|TRBV28|TRBJ2-7|16
CASSLWEGAPRAEQYF
TGTGCCAGCAGTTTATGGGAGGGGGCGCCCAGGGCCGAGCAGTACTTC
>.|.|TRBV27|TRBJ1-2|13
CASSLTAGSGYTF
TGTGCCAGCAGTTTAACGGCAGGGAGTGGCTACACCTTC
>.|.|TRBV28|TRBJ1-2|16
CASSDTSRERSDGYTF
TGTGCCAGCAGTGATACGTCCCGGGAAAGAAGTGATGGCTACACCTTC
>.|.|TRBV27|TRBJ2-7|13
CASSTGRTYEQYF
TGTGCCAGCTCAACGGGGCGAACCTACGAGCAGTACTTC
>.|TRBD2|TRBV28|TRBJ2-1|16
CASSFGLAESYNEQFF
TGTGCCAGCAGTTTCGGGCTAGCGGAGTCCTACAATGAGCAGTTCTTC
>.|.|TRBV7-2|TRBJ2-3|11
CASSSLRTQYF
TGTGCCAGCAGCTCCCTTCGGACGCAGTATTTT
>.|TRBD2|TRBV14|TRBJ2-7|15
CASSLGLAANYEQYF
TGTGCTAGCAGCTTGGGACTAGCGGCAAACTACGAGCAGTACTTC